Listed below are T cell receptor beta chains from one sample, sequenced in a study of molecular identifiers for immune sequencing clone quantification. TCRdb re-derived calls from the PCR reads in MiXCR, one entry per CDR3 protein. Altogether 85,000 to 90,000 distinct CDR3 sequences are present, roughly 19% being singletons, with the ten largest covering 0.7% to 0.95%. The sample taken for sequencing was naive CD8+ T cells from blood, with Jurkat cell RNA spiked in. All receptors derive from a human donor in good health. Some libraries in this study had Jurkat cell RNA spiked in. Each CDR3 is given with its conserved first and last residue. D genes are given only for firm matches. Some rows have no size entry. The others give once, few or many, or a class for an expanded clone.

v_call	d_call	cdr3_length	clone_size	j_call	cdr3_nt	cdr3_aa
TRBV3-1	-	15	-	TRBJ1-1	TGTGCCAGCAGCCAAGGCCCCCCTTCCGACACTGAAGCTTTCTTT	CASSQGPPSDTEAFF
TRBV7-2	-	14	many	TRBJ1-4	TGTGCCAGCAGCTTACAGGGGCTTAATGAAAAACTGTTTTTT	CASSLQGLNEKLFF
TRBV5-6	TRBD2	16	many	TRBJ2-7	TGTGCCAGCGAAAGACTAGCGGGAGGGTCCCCCTACGAGCAGTACTTC	CASERLAGGSPYEQYF
TRBV7-6	TRBD1	16	many	TRBJ2-3	TGTGCCAGCAGCGGTGATCGGGACAGGGGGACGAATACGCAGTATTTT	CASSGDRDRGTNTQYF
TRBV5-5	TRBD1	15	many	TRBJ1-1	TGTGCCAGCAGCTGGGGGACAGGGGAGTACGCTGAAGCTTTCTTT	CASSWGTGEYAEAFF
TRBV30	-	12	many	TRBJ2-7	TGTGCCTTAGTTCGTGGGTCCTACGAGCAGTACTTC	CALVRGSYEQYF
TRBV4-1	TRBD2	16	many	TRBJ2-2	TGCGCCAGCAGCCAAGACGGCGGGGGGGCCTCCGGGGAGCTGTTTTTT	CASSQDGGGASGELFF
TRBV6-5	-	14	many	TRBJ1-5	TGTGCCAGCAGTTACCTACCGGGGGGTCAGCCCCAGCATTTT	CASSYLPGGQPQHF
TRBV5-1	TRBD1	14	many	TRBJ1-1	TGCGCCAGCAGCGTGACAGGGAGGAGCACTGAAGCTTTCTTT	CASSVTGRSTEAFF
TRBV28	TRBD2	15	many	TRBJ2-7	TGTGCCAGCAGTTTAGCGGGAGGCACCTCCTACGAGCAGTACTTC	CASSLAGGTSYEQYF
TRBV6-6	-	12	many	TRBJ2-7	TGTGCCAGCAGTCACGAATCCTACGAGCAGTACTTC	CASSHESYEQYF
TRBV30	-	13	few	TRBJ2-3	TGTGGCTGGAGTGTACTCCGCACAGATACGCAGTATTTT	CGWSVLRTDTQYF
TRBV12-3/TRBV12-4	-	14	many	TRBJ2-7	TGTGCCAGCTCCCGAGCGGCAAGCGGGCTGGAGCAGTACTTC	CASSRAASGLEQYF
TRBV29-1	-	16	-	TRBJ2-7	TGCAGCGTTGAAGATCGTAGCAGGGGTTTAACCTACGAGCAGTACTTC	CSVEDRSRGLTYEQYF
TRBV7-2	TRBD2	17	-	TRBJ2-2	TGTGCCAGCAGCTCCGGACTAGCGGGGGTTTTCACCGGGGAGCTGTTTTTT	CASSSGLAGVFTGELFF
TRBV7-2	-	13	many	TRBJ1-5	TGTGCCAGCAGCTTCAGAGTTGATCAGCCCCAGCATTTT	CASSFRVDQPQHF
TRBV28	-	16	many	TRBJ1-5	TGTGCCAGCAGTTTAGACCAAGACTATAGCAATCAGCCCCAGCATTTT	CASSLDQDYSNQPQHF
TRBV12-3/TRBV12-4	-	15	many	TRBJ1-1	TGTGCCAGCAGTTTAGCGCTAGGGGCTGGCACTGAAGCTTTCTTT	CASSLALGAGTEAFF
TRBV28	-	14	many	TRBJ1-2	TGTGCCAGCAGTTTACGGACAGAGTACTATGGCTACACCTTC	CASSLRTEYYGYTF
TRBV9	-	13	many	TRBJ1-1	TGTGCCAGCAGCGAGGGCCTCGTCCAGGGAGCTTTCTTT	CASSEGLVQGAFF
TRBV29-1	-	14	many	TRBJ1-2	TGCAGCGCCGTCATTAGGGGCAGGTATTATGGCTACACCTTC	CSAVIRGRYYGYTF
TRBV20-1	-	12	many	TRBJ2-2	TGCAGTGCTTACGGGAACACCGGGGAGCTGTTTTTT	CSAYGNTGELFF
TRBV7-2	-	12	-	TRBJ1-6	TGTGCCAGCAGCTCGTACGATTCCCCCCTCCACTTT	CASSSYDSPLHF
TRBV27	TRBD1	14	many	TRBJ1-1	TGTGCCAGCAGTATAACCGGGACAGGGATCGGAGCTTTCTTT	CASSITGTGIGAFF
TRBV11-1	TRBD2	15	-	TRBJ2-7	TGTGCCAGCAGCTTTGGACTAGCGGCCTCCTACGAGCGGTACTTC	CASSFGLAASYERYF
TRBV6-2/TRBV6-3	TRBD2	15	many	TRBJ2-7	TGTGCCAGCAGCAACCAGCGGGGGCCCTCCTACGAGCAGTACTTC	CASSNQRGPSYEQYF
TRBV28	-	16	many	TRBJ2-4	TGTGCCAGCAGTTCGGCGGGGACATTAGCCAAAAACATTCAGTACTTC	CASSSAGTLAKNIQYF